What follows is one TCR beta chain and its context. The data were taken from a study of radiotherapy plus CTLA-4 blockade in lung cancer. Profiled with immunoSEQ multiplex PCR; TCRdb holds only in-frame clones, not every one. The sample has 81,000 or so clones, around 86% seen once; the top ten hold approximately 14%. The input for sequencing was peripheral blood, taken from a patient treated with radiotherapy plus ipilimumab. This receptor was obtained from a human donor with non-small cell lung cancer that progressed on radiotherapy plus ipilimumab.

CDR3 nucleotides: TGTGCCAGGCGGGGTGAGCAGTTCTTC. It translates to CARRGEQFF. The V and J genes are TRBV6-4 and TRBJ2-1, with a possible D match to TRBD2 (6 bases). This CDR3 has 9 residues. CDR1 is MRHNA, CDR2 SNTAGT, per germline. Trimming removed 9 bases at V and 9 bases at J, with 6 bases between.